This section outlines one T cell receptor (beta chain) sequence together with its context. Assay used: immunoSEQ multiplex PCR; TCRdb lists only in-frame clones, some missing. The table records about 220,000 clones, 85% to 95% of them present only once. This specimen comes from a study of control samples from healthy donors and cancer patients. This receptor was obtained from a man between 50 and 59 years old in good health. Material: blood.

The DNA for the CDR3 is TGTGCCAGCAGCTTAGCGAGGGGTGATGGTCATGAAGCTTTCTTT. Its translation is CASSLARGDGHEAFF. The rearrangement joins TRBV11-1 to TRBJ1-1; possible D gene TRBD1, 5 bases. The CDR3 runs 15 residues. The germline CDR1 and CDR2 sequences are SGHAT and FQDESV (reference sequence). V was trimmed by 0 bases and J by 7 bases, leaving 15 bases between them. Drawing the rest from reference TRBV11-1 and TRBJ1-1, the complete variable domain is EAEVAQSPRYKITEKSQAVAFWCDPISGHATLYWYRQILGQGPELLVQFQDESVVDDSQLPKDRFSAERLKGVDSTLKIQPAELGDSAMYLCASSLARGDGHEAFFGQGTRLTVV.